Below, one T cell receptor (beta chain) is given with its context. This clone has only a few counts. This receptor's antigen is unknown. Base qualities are not recorded, but no much larger clone differs from it by a single base. Library method: the immunoSEQ multiplex PCR assay. The multiplex PCR relied on a mix of 60 forward primers for TCR Vbeta segments and 13 reverse primers for TCR Jbeta segments. A multiplex PCR assay on genomic DNA amplified the CDR3 region of rearranged TCR beta genes. The amplified TCR beta libraries were sequenced on the Illumina HiSeq System as 87-base-pair reads. On the study's bioinformatics: A later analysis counted approximately 84 million unique TCR beta chains across the 666 repertoires, and around 12 million of these chains were shared by at least two donors. To remove PCR and sequencing errors, raw reads were error-corrected and collapsed into unique sequences using a nearest-neighbor algorithm that merged closely related sequences. CDR3 sequences were aligned to IMGT reference sequences to assign V, D and J gene segments. For a sequence to be retained, at least a six-nucleotide match to both a V gene segment and a J gene segment was required. Rearrangements were called productive when the CDR3 lacked stop codons and stayed in frame with V and J; all others were non-productive. CDR3 was defined according to IMGT convention as the region running from the second conserved V-encoded cysteine to the conserved J-encoded phenylalanine. The earlier analysis of about 530 of the donors excluded any sequence lacking an unambiguous match to a single V gene segment. An earlier analysis of about 600 of the donors called V segments functional above 56.7% productive rearrangements and segregating when the between-donor standard deviation exceeded 5%. A statistical classification framework was built for diagnosing cytomegalovirus status from the catalog of TCR beta chain sequences. A later analysis assigned V and J genes by comparing TCR nucleotide sequences with IMGT/GENE-DB human TR gene sequences. In a later analysis, CDR3 sequences and most-parsimonious VDJ recombination scenarios were assigned using the TCRdist pipeline. In a later analysis, each TCR beta chain was defined by its CDR3 amino acid sequence together with its V-gene family, and reads lacking a unique V-gene family were excluded. In a later analysis, some 600 highly shared, low-generation-probability nucleotide sequences were removed to address suspected cross-contamination and a sequencing artifact. In a later analysis, a clonal expansion index for each public chain was calculated from normalized within-repertoire ranks of inferred template counts. Generation probabilities in a later analysis came from a VDJ recombination model fitted to out-of-frame rearrangements, and those results were checked against IGoR. In a later analysis, TCR-TCR, TCR-HLA and TCR-CMV co-occurrence was scored with hypergeometric tests, and a repertoire-size bias correction was applied to TCR pairs. False discovery rates were estimated in a later analysis by permuting HLA or CMV assignments 20 times. In a later analysis, co-occurring TCRs were grouped with DBSCAN, and TCRdist sequence similarity was added when clustering was performed within HLA-allele-positive subsets. Co-occurrence clustering excluded repertoires with fewer than 30,000 or more than 120,000 public chains, plus five with anomalous nucleotide sharing. In TCRdb, the immuneACCESS table is reduced to in-frame sequences with V and J assigned. These tables do not hold every clone; where another copy was compared, an unresolved V gene accounts for under half, and the others remain unexplained. The V and J calls and clone size come from that table; D and trimming were worked out from the DNA. The sample profile shows about 120,000 clones; around three quarters of them were found once. Approximately 2% of the sample rests with the top ten.

The cohort consisted of approximately 690 healthy bone marrow donors. At the time of sampling, all cohort members were nominally healthy, though unrecorded immune exposures were likely present. Of the 690 or so cohort members, 289 had a positive CMV serostatus and about 360 had a negative one, while no CMV serostatus was recorded for the donor. A peripheral blood sample was collected from each donor, and TCR beta sequencing was performed on peripheral blood mononuclear cells. The Qiagen DNeasy Blood Extraction Kit was used to extract genomic DNA from the blood cell samples. The data were taken from a study of cytomegalovirus exposure and HLA in healthy donors (dated by TCRdb to about 2017). Study-level background: In an earlier analysis of roughly 500 of the donors, 276 Gb of sequence data and just under 120 million unique TCR beta sequences from about 190 million T cells were reported. The number of typed donors differed by locus: roughly 620-640 for A, B, C, DRB1 and DQB1; 522 for DQA1; approximately 600 for DPA1; and some 450 for DPB1. Across some 400 genotyped donors of the cohort, an average of about 240,000 unique TCR beta nucleotide sequences per donor were sequenced, and roughly 20% of those sequences were non-productive. Alongside the repertoire data, information on donor age, sex, ethnicity and CMV serostatus was compiled. To predict cytomegalovirus infection status, the study combined high-throughput TCR immunosequencing, statistical association of individual TCRs with disease status, and machine learning. To study patterns of TCR occurrence, a later analysis re-analyzed previously published TCR beta repertoires from 500 to 850 donors and added high-resolution HLA genotyping. To decide whether each TCR beta V gene segment behaved as functional or pseudogenic, an earlier analysis of approximately 600 of the donors relied on high-throughput TCR beta sequencing. Among the roughly 430 genotyped donors, 81% belonged to the genetic ancestry cluster associated with self-reported Caucasian donors. The aim of the study was to test whether cataloging public T cell receptors could identify signatures of past pathogen exposure. Rather than using new phenotypic data, the later analysis identified candidate immune exposures from TCR beta sequences and from how often those sequences occurred across donors. In a later genetic analysis, genome-wide SNP genotypes for about 65% of the 666 donors were used, and that subset was treated as a discovery cohort. Roughly 310 gigabases of sequencing data and some 85 million unique TCR sequences were included in an early release covering around 600 HLA-typed donors. Roughly 5 DR-DQ haplotypes were treated as single units for association and clustering because of strong linkage in the cohort. Both class I and class II loci were covered by HLA typing, at four-digit resolution. Along with the approximately 600-subject first cohort, a separate validation cohort of around 110 different subjects was used. The study profiled the T cell repertoires of around 700 subjects by immunosequencing and related them to cytomegalovirus serostatus. Every discovery cohort repertoire had been produced on one sequencing platform. The research as a whole found: In a later analysis, HLA-associated TCR beta chains were found to be more clonally expanded and to have lower generation probabilities than equally common non-associated chains. Linkage disequilibrium might explain the correlated functional status among segregating V segments, but an unknown experimental factor could not be ruled out. Immune exposure information for the cohort was limited to CMV serostatus. Several of the top co-occurrence clusters appeared to be linked to parvovirus B19, influenza, CMV and Epstein-Barr virus, according to a later analysis. A further reported finding was that TCR beta sequences accurately predicted the HLA-A and HLA-B alleles for most subjects in the first cohort. Only TCR beta chains were sequenced in this cohort, and the absence of alpha or paired-chain data limited detectable features. Roughly uniform sequencing depth across donors was assumed in presence/absence analyses, although this assumption may not hold. In an earlier analysis of around 500 of the donors, most TCR beta V segments appeared in productive rearrangements about 87% or about 30% of the time, broadly matching IMGT annotations. A later analysis found that most CMV-associated TCR beta chains appeared HLA-restricted, with HLA associations seemingly driven largely by CMV exposure. It was suggested by the authors that the approach could potentially be generalized to other disease states and immunological phenotypes. A later genetic analysis reported fewer N-insertions in productive TCRs among donors in an Asian-associated ancestry cluster than the roughly 640-donor mean. In vitro tests confirmed that a few of the cytomegalovirus-associated TCR beta chains recognize cytomegalovirus antigens. Because the 87-base-pair reads could not distinguish some IMGT-functional V segments, including TRBV6-2 and TRBV6-3, those segments were excluded. A later analysis associated about 17,000 TCR beta sequences with specific HLA alleles at a false discovery rate of 0.05. Across donors, most TCR sequences were observed very rarely, whereas some public TCRs were present in many individuals. Because some donors lacked HLA typing at each locus, the association tests relied only on the typed subset. The study gave a list of some 150 TCR beta chains associated with cytomegalovirus. Because counts were too low, about 18 rarely observed V segments, including chromosome 9 orphons, were left out of the earlier analysis of several hundred of the donors. Cytomegalovirus status was reported to be diagnosed by the classifier with high specificity and sensitivity in both the original and validation cohorts. When HLA alleles, especially DR and DQ, strongly co-occurred, attributing TCR associations to individual alleles was difficult. An association between a missense DCLRE1C variant and V-gene and J-gene trimming of TCR beta chains was found in a later genetic analysis and replicated in an independent cohort. A cluster of highly shared sequence variants was judged likely to be a technical artifact of the sequencing pipeline. In a later analysis, TCR association rates were found to vary across HLA loci, with the most associated TCRs seen for DRB1 alleles and the fewest for HLA-C alleles.

There are 13 amino acids in the CDR3, from cysteine to phenylalanine inclusive. CDR3 DNA only is kept here, 39 bases in frame from base 1. Trimming costs V 3 bases and J 1 base, and their ends lie 7 bases apart. Sequences SNHLY (CDR1) and FYNNEI (CDR2) are obtained from the germline V gene. The source is a human donor in good health. The chain couples TRBV2 to TRBJ2-7, with no D gene named confidently. Sequenced material: PBMCs. The CDR3 region reads CASSDVRSYEQYF. The nucleotide sequence reads as follows: TGTGCCAGCAGTGACGTCAGGTCCTACGAGCAGTACTTC. With the rest looked up from the reference TRBV2 and TRBJ2-7 genes rather than sequenced, the full variable domain is EPEVTQTPSHQVTQMGQEVILRCVPISNHLYFYWYRQILGQKVEFLVSFYNNEISEKSEIFDDQFSVERPDGSNFTLKIRSTKLEDSAMYFCASSDVRSYEQYFGPGTRLTVT.